This is a list of T cell receptor beta chains from one sample in a study of chemoradiotherapy in HPV16-positive cancers. Sequenced by immunoSEQ multiplex PCR; TCRdb stores in-frame clones only, minus some. The profile shows over 1,500 clones, 60% to 75% of them singletons. Sequences were derived from tumor tissue, sampled from a patient who underwent chemoradiotherapy. These receptors originate from a human donor with HPV-associated anogenital cancer. CDR3s include the opening cysteine and the closing phenylalanine or tryptophan. Each record gives: J gene, D gene, V gene, CDR3 protein. D genes are given only for firm matches.

TRBJ1-2 TRBD1 TRBV4-2 CASSQERNRGYGYTF
TRBJ1-3 . TRBV5-5 CASSPRTFLSGNTIYF
TRBJ2-7 . TRBV5-1 CASSLDPSSYEQYF
TRBJ2-7 . TRBV7-9 CASSLDNYEQYF
TRBJ2-5 TRBD1 TRBV5-1 CASSSDRVGQETQYF
TRBJ2-7 TRBD1 TRBV5-1 CASSLSGGNYEQYF
TRBJ2-2 . TRBV28 CASARGEHTGELFF
TRBJ2-7 . TRBV4-1 CASSQAGQNQGNEQYF
TRBJ1-4 . TRBV28 CASVESTNEKLFF
TRBJ2-7 . TRBV10-3 CAISAQGIGGYEQYF
TRBJ1-1 . TRBV18 CASSPTHMNTEAFF
TRBJ1-4 . TRBV27 CASSLWAGHEKLFF
TRBJ2-1 TRBD2 TRBV11-2 CASNLGTPLAATYNEQFF
TRBJ1-6 . TRBV5-5 CASSLEHNSPLHF
TRBJ1-2 TRBD1 TRBV4-1 CASTGATTGNYGYTF
TRBJ2-7 . TRBV9 CASSPGGLKYEQYF
TRBJ2-1 . TRBV4-2 CASSPDRPYNEQFF
TRBJ2-7 . TRBV6-6 CASSYSLGEQYF
TRBJ2-7 . TRBV6-6 CASSYSLGEQYF
TRBJ1-1 . TRBV6-5 CASSYSSGADAFF
TRBJ1-6 . TRBV5-6 CASSSGHSPLHF
TRBJ2-7 TRBD1 TRBV7-9 CASSPLTGNYEQYF
TRBJ2-2 . TRBV19 CASSIEASRGGELFF
TRBJ2-4 . TRBV14 CASSQMGARIQYF
TRBJ2-3 . TRBV28 CASSFPSALTDTQYF
TRBJ1-2 . TRBV5-4 CASSIKGPEDYGYTF
TRBJ2-3 TRBD2 TRBV5-1 CASSYKAGEQYF
TRBJ2-1 . TRBV7-2 CASSYYNEQFF
TRBJ2-3 . TRBV7-3 CASSSGGGGKADTQYF
TRBJ1-6 . TRBV6-1 CASSEVLVIGNNSPLHF
TRBJ1-3 TRBD1 TRBV29-1 CSVGRGPGNTIYF
TRBJ1-5 . TRBV6-5 CASSNGNQPQHF
TRBJ2-1 . TRBV4-2 CASSQQSTGLYNEQFF
TRBJ1-3 . TRBV6-5 CASWERGGGNTIYF
TRBJ2-4 TRBD1 TRBV5-1 CASSIGQGADIQYF
TRBJ1-5 . TRBV10-3 CAISDISNQPQHF
TRBJ2-3 . TRBV2 CASSDSTVWGTQYF
TRBJ1-2 TRBD1 TRBV7-8 CASSPWTGLLVGYTF
TRBJ1-2 . TRBV19 CASVKTGTYGYTF
TRBJ2-5 TRBD2 TRBV11-2 CASSSGTSGGIETQYF
TRBJ1-1 . TRBV2 CASKQEGARAFF
TRBJ1-1 . TRBV4-2 CASSRGWDTEAFF
TRBJ2-3 . TRBV5-1 CASSLEGGPTDTQYF
TRBJ1-4 TRBD1 TRBV2 CASRISGTVGEKLFF
TRBJ2-3 . TRBV6-6 CASSYDSPDTQYF
TRBJ1-5 . TRBV7-6 CASSLGRNQPQHF
TRBJ1-1 . TRBV12-2 CASRLGGGRRGVGAFF
TRBJ1-1 . TRBV7-7 CASSLKQGTEAFF
TRBJ1-1 . TRBV6-6 CASRAGHTEAFF
TRBJ1-1 . TRBV14 CASSQEMMGEAFF
TRBJ2-7 . TRBV11-3 CASSPETARGPSYEQYF
TRBJ2-2 . TRBV30 CAWSLLLGSTGELFF
TRBJ2-5 TRBD2 TRBV2 CASSRRGGGETQYF
TRBJ2-1 TRBD1 TRBV16 CASRPQGDEQFF
TRBJ1-1 . TRBV4-1 CASSSPSRNREAFF